This T cell receptor beta chain comes out of a study of blood T cell repertoires in COVID-19. This clone was seen a few times. Sequencing used immunoSEQ multiplex PCR; TCRdb keeps in-frame clones, though not all of them. The sample records a few hundred thousand clones, approximately 82% being singletons. The V gene lost 4 bases and the J gene lost 9 bases, with 13 bases spanning the gap. This CDR3 is built from 14 residues. Germline V CDR1 and CDR2: LGHDT, YNNKEL (reference sequence). The material sequenced was PBMCs or T cells enriched from blood (not recorded which). The sequence was collected from a middle-aged man who had recovered from COVID-19. V gene TRBV3-1 (or the pseudogene TRBV3-2) combines with J gene TRBJ1-6; D is possibly TRBD1 (5 bases). This chain's CDR3 is CASSPQGWGSPLHF. The CDR3 region has the DNA TGTGCCAGCAGCCCTCAGGGATGGGGTTCACCCCTCCACTTT.